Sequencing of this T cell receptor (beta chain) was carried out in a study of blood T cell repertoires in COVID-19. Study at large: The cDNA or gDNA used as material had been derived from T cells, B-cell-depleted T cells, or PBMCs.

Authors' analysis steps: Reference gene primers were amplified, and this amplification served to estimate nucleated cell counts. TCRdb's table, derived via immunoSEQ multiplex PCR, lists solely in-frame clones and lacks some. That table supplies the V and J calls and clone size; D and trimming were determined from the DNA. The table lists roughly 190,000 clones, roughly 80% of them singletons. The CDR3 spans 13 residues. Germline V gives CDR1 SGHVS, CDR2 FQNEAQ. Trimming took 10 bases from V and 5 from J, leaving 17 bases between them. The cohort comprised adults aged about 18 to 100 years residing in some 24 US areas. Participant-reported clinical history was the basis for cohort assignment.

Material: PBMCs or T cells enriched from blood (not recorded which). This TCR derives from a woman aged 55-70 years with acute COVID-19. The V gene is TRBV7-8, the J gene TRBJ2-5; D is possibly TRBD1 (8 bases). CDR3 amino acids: CATSSGDRETQYF. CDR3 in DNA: TGTGCCACTTCGAGCGGGGACAGGGAGACCCAGTACTTC.